This TCR beta chain was retrieved from a study of shared clonotypes between healthy human individuals. The overall study: CD4 naive cells filled three plates per donor, CD4 memory three, CD8 naive two and CD8 memory one. Study-wide points: Sampling used blood alone; tissue repertoires probably differ. On the whole, naive subsets had larger estimated richness than memory subsets had. The study drew on few donors, limiting represented genetic and exposure-history diversity.

Clones were sequenced by immunoSEQ multiplex PCR, and TCRdb holds only the in-frame ones, with some missing. The data contain roughly 2.4 million clones, under 97% of them singletons. This clone was recorded once. Its antigen remains unknown. CDR1 and CDR2 (germline): MDHEN, SYDVKM. The CDR3 is made up of 12 amino acids. Trimming removed 10 bases at V and 4 bases at J, with 14 bases between. Sequences were obtained from naive CD4+ T cells sorted from blood. Regarding subset: CD45RA+ positively selected. The chain links TRBV28 to TRBJ2-7; D gene ambiguous. The source of this sequence is a man aged 18 to 30 in good health. CDR3: CAISPSGYEQYF. The DNA for the CDR3 is TGTGCCATATCACCTTCTGGGTACGAGCAGTACTTC.